These 29 T cell receptor beta chains came from one sample sequenced in a study of shared clonotypes between healthy human individuals. Profiling relied on immunoSEQ multiplex PCR, and the TCRdb table lists in-frame clones only, not all of them. The table has over 400,000 clones, approximately 78% seen once; the top ten hold approximately 12%. Sequencing input: PBMCs. The source of these receptors is a woman between 35 and 50 years old in good health. Some clones in this sample may be carry-over from other donors' samples.

Turning to this clone: A far larger clone is off by one base, so a read error is likely. This rearrangement joins TRBV4-1 to TRBJ2-1; D perhaps matches TRBD1 (6 bases). Germline CDR1 MGHRA, CDR2 YSYEKL. The CDR3 covers 14 residues. The CDR3 DNA reads TGCGCCAGCAGCTCTGTGACAGGCTACAATGGGCAGTTCTTC. Its protein product is CASSSVTGYNGQFF.

This clone was counted a single time. V and J are TRBV7-2 and TRBJ2-6; D remains ambiguous. The CDR3 consists of 16 residues. The V gene lost 1 base and the J gene lost 0 bases, with 7 bases spanning the gap. CDR1 is SGHTA and CDR2 is FQGNSA in the germline V gene. This CDR3 is CASSLGRYSGANVLTF. CDR3 sequence (DNA): TGTGCCAGCAGCTTAGGGCGCTACTCTGGGGCCAACGTCCTGACTTTC.

This chain uses TRBV11-2 with TRBJ2-7; TRBD2 matches 8 bases. Unmatched junction bases numbered 8, after V lost 0 bases and J lost 4 bases. Germline V gene data show CDR1 as SGHAT and CDR2 as FQNNGV. This CDR3 has 16 amino acids. The DNA of the CDR3 is TGTGCCAGCAGCTTAGATCTGGGCGGGGGGAATTACGAGCAGTACTTC. This gives the protein CASSLDLGGGNYEQYF.

The chain is built from TRBV27 and TRBJ2-7, with D tentatively TRBD1 (6 bases). The CDR3 is made up of 14 amino acids. Deletions cut 5 bases from V and 1 base from J, with 12 bases between. Looked up from germline, CDR1 is MNHEY and CDR2 is SMNVEV (reference sequence). The CDR3 sequence is CASSRTGLSYEQYF. CDR3 sequence (DNA): TGTGCCAGCAGTCGTACAGGGTTATCCTACGAGCAGTACTTC.

V is TRBV11-2 and J is TRBJ2-3, with D uncertain. The germline V and J ends were trimmed by 3 bases and 4 bases, with 8 bases remaining between them. CDR1 and CDR2 (germline): SGHAT, FQNNGV. The CDR3 runs 13 residues. CDR3 residues: CASSFWQPDTQYF. The CDR3, as DNA: TGTGCCAGCAGCTTCTGGCAGCCAGATACGCAGTATTTT.

V usage is TRBV7-2 and J usage is TRBJ2-2; TRBD2 agrees at 11 bases. The germline V gene has CDR1 SGHTA and CDR2 FQGNSA. This CDR3 comprises 16 residues. V dropped 4 bases and J dropped 2; count of bases not matched to a gene: 3. CDR3 residues: CASSWTSGPNTGELFF. In DNA, the CDR3 is TGTGCCAGCAGCTGGACTAGCGGGCCTAACACCGGGGAGCTGTTTTTT.

The rearrangement uses TRBV4-3 and TRBJ2-5, with D perhaps matching TRBD1 (6 bases). Trimming took 0 bases from V and 1 from J, leaving 12 bases between them. CDR1 LGHNA and CDR2 YSLEER come from the germline V gene. The CDR3 loop spans 16 amino acids. Here the CDR3 DNA reads TGCGCCAGCAGCCAAGAAGTAGGCAGGGGCCAAGAGACCCAGTACTTC. Residues: CASSQEVGRGQETQYF.

This chain uses TRBV7-8 with TRBJ2-7; the match to TRBD2 covers 10 bases. The CDR3 totals 16 residues. After removal of 5 bases from V and 2 bases from J, the junction contained 9 bases not matched to a gene. Germline V lookup: CDR1 SGHVS, CDR2 FQNEAQ. The CDR3 protein is CASSPRGSGRPYEQYF. Here the CDR3 DNA reads TGTGCCAGCAGCCCAAGGGGTAGCGGGAGGCCCTACGAGCAGTACTTC.

The chain recombines TRBV29-1 with TRBJ2-7; no firm D call. The CDR3 is made up of 13 amino acids. Trimming pared 0 bases from V and 7 bases from J, leaving 13 bases between. Germline V lookup: CDR1 SQVTM, CDR2 ANQGSEA. Written as DNA, the CDR3 is TGCAGCGTTGAAGATCGTGAAAGTGGGGAGCAGTACTTC. Translation: CSVEDRESGEQYF.

The V gene is TRBV15, the J gene TRBJ2-5; 13 bases fit TRBD2. CDR1 and CDR2 (germline): LNHNV, YYDKDF (reference sequence). This CDR3 is 15 amino acids long. Trimming removed 3 bases from V and 11 bases from J; junction bases left unmatched: 9. CDR3 residues: CATSSRLAGGGEQYF. The CDR3, as DNA: TGTGCCACCAGCAGTAGACTAGCGGGAGGAGGGGAGCAGTACTTC.

This clone came up a few times. The rearrangement uses TRBV2 and TRBJ2-1; 10 nucleotides align to TRBD1. The V gene end was trimmed by 9 bases and the J gene end by 5 bases; junction bases not matched to a gene: 7. The CDR3 is 14 residues long. Germline V CDR1 and CDR2: SNHLY, FYNNEI. The CDR3 reads CASRGDRGHNEQFF. The CDR3 nucleotides read TGTGCCAGTAGGGGGGACAGGGGACACAATGAGCAGTTCTTC.

The rearrangement uses TRBV2 and TRBJ1-1; D gene ambiguous. Germline values: CDR1 SNHLY, CDR2 FYNNEI. The V end was cut by 7 bases, the J end by 5 bases, with 11 bases between. CDR3 length equals 12 residues. CDR3 in amino acids: CASNDAGTEAFF. Written as DNA, the CDR3 is TGTGCCAGCAACGATGCGGGGACTGAAGCTTTCTTT.

The sample holds a few counts of this clone. The V and J genes are TRBV5-4 and TRBJ2-2; D not resolved. V lost 4 bases to trimming and J lost 2 bases, with 15 bases between them. This CDR3 comprises 16 residues. CDR1 and CDR2 from the germline V gene are SGHNT and YYREEE (reference sequence). The CDR3 region is CASSPGLTDNTGELFF. The CDR3 nucleotides read TGTGCCAGCAGCCCGGGTCTCACCGATAACACCGGGGAGCTGTTTTTT.

The chain is built from TRBV5-1 and TRBJ2-2, with 10 bases that match TRBD1. Trimming cost V 4 bases and J 5 bases; bases outside gene matches: 8. CDR3 size: 16 residues. The germline V gene has CDR1 SGHRS and CDR2 YFSETQ. The CDR3 DNA follows: TGCGCCAGCAGCCCGAGACAGGGGGCAGGGACCGGGGAGCTGTTTTTT. Protein sequence: CASSPRQGAGTGELFF.

The chain employs TRBV7-8 and TRBJ2-3, with 8 bases matching TRBD1. Trimming at V came to 5 bases and at J to 4 bases, leaving 29 bases not matched to a gene. The CDR3 sequence is 22 residues long. Per the germline V gene, CDR1 is SGHVS and CDR2 is FQNEAQ. CDR3: CASSKGQGLNWLPSSGADTQYF. The CDR3 region has the DNA TGTGCCAGCAGCAAAGGACAGGGACTGAACTGGCTCCCGTCGTCGGGGGCAGATACGCAGTATTTT.

The V call is TRBV7-9, the J call TRBJ2-5; no definite D call. Trimming pared 2 bases from V and 7 bases from J, leaving 8 bases between. Germline lookup yields CDR1 SEHNR and CDR2 FQNEAQ (reference sequence). The CDR3 runs to 12 residues. The CDR3 loop reads CASSLTSVTQYF. The CDR3 coding sequence is TGTGCCAGCAGCTTAACTTCGGTGACCCAGTACTTC. The full variable domain, completed using reference TRBV7-9 and TRBJ2-5, is DTGVSQNPRHKITKRGQNVTFRCDPISEHNRLYWYRQTLGQGPEFLTYFQNEAQLEKSRLLSDRFSAERPKGSFSTLEIQRTEQGDSAMYLCASSLTSVTQYFGPGTRLLVL.

The rearrangement uses TRBV10-3 and TRBJ2-1, with TRBD2 matching over 15 bases. The CDR3 runs 17 residues. Germline CDR1 reads ENHRY; CDR2 reads SYGVKD. The V gene end was trimmed by 2 bases and the J gene end by 10 bases; junction bases not matched to a gene: 9. This chain's CDR3 is CAISEPPGLAGGLEQFF. The CDR3 DNA reads as TGTGCCATCAGTGAGCCGCCGGGACTAGCGGGAGGTCTCGAGCAGTTCTTC.

To note about this clone: This may stem from a read error, because a much larger clone lies one nucleotide away. The chain carries TRBV27 and TRBJ1-1; D ambiguous. Germline assignment: CDR1 MNHEY and CDR2 SMNVEV (reference sequence). Between the trimmed V and J ends, which lost 2 bases and 11 bases, there was a span of 15 bases. The CDR3 spans 13 residues. The CDR3 spells CASSLRHGLVAFF. The CDR3, as DNA: TGTGCCAGCAGTTTAAGGCACGGATTGGTGGCTTTCTTT.

This clone appeared a few times. The rearrangement links TRBV6-1 to TRBJ2-3; possible D gene TRBD2, 5 bases. Trimming took 1 base from V and 4 from J, leaving 15 bases between them. Germline CDR1 is MNHNS and CDR2 is SASEGT. The CDR3 is 16 amino acids. The CDR3 loop is CASSEVGGGVADTQYF. The CDR3 nucleotides read TGTGCCAGCAGTGAAGTAGGAGGAGGTGTCGCAGATACGCAGTATTTT.

This chain uses TRBV7-9 with TRBJ2-3, with a tentative D call TRBD1 (6 bases). The CDR3 consists of 14 residues. V gave up 6 bases and J gave up 1 base, with 11 bases separating them. In germline, CDR1 is SEHNR, CDR2 FQNEAQ (reference sequence). The CDR3 protein is CASSRSGGTDTQYF. CDR3 sequence (DNA): TGTGCCAGCAGTCGTTCAGGGGGCACAGATACGCAGTATTTT.

The CDR3 DNA reads TGTGCCAGCAGTTACCAGGGTGAAGGCGGCTACACCTTC. Its translation is CASSYQGEGGYTF. The chain uses TRBV6-6 and TRBJ1-2; the D gene is possibly TRBD1 (5 bases). The CDR3 runs to 13 residues. CDR1 is MNHNY and CDR2 is SVGAGI in the germline V gene (reference sequence). V was clipped by 2 bases and J by 8 bases, with 12 bases between them.

The sample holds many counts of this clone. The chain recombines TRBV18 with TRBJ2-2; D is ambiguous. V shed 1 base and J shed 4 bases, with 10 bases lying between them. The CDR3 has 15 amino acids. CDR1 and CDR2 from the germline V gene are KGHSH and LQKENI. CDR3 sequence: CASSPRRQSTGELFF. For the CDR3, the DNA is TGTGCCAGCTCACCACGCCGCCAGAGCACCGGGGAGCTGTTTTTT. Supplemented by reference TRBV18 and TRBJ2-2, the full variable domain reads NAGVMQNPRHLVRRRGQEARLRCSPMKGHSHVYWYRQLPEEGLKFMVYLQKENIIDESGMPKERFSAEFPKEGPSILRIQQVVRGDSAAYFCASSPRRQSTGELFFGEGSRLTVL.

On this clone itself: A much larger clone differs from this one at a single base, so this may be a read error. The J gene is TRBJ2-7, the V gene TRBV18, with D perhaps matching TRBD2 (6 bases). This CDR3 region has 13 residues. Germline CDR1 reads KGHSH; CDR2 reads LQKENI. V lost 2 bases and J 2 bases, leaving 7 bases between the germline ends. The CDR3 loop is CASSPGEAYEQYF. The CDR3 DNA is TGTGCCAGCTCACCAGGGGAGGCCTACGAGCAGTACTTC.

J is TRBJ2-1 and V is TRBV29-1; 7 bases map to TRBD2. V was clipped by 4 bases and J by 0 bases; unmatched bases: 3. Germline V gene sequence: CDR1 SQVTM, CDR2 ANQGSEA. The CDR3 totals 14 residues. The CDR3 sequence: CSVVGGSSYNEQFF. The CDR3 DNA sequence: TGCAGCGTTGTAGGCGGGAGCTCCTACAATGAGCAGTTCTTC.

V is TRBV7-2 and J is TRBJ2-5; D might be TRBD2 (6 bases). Looked up from germline, CDR1 is SGHTA and CDR2 is FQGNSA. This CDR3 contains 13 residues. Trimming pared 6 bases from V and 5 bases from J, leaving 13 bases between. The DNA for the CDR3 is TGTGCCAGCAGGGCGAGTGGGGGGGAGACCCAGTACTTC. Its translation: CASRASGGETQYF. The entire variable domain, with the rest obtained from reference TRBV7-2 and TRBJ2-5, is as follows: GAGVSQSPSNKVTEKGKDVELRCDPISGHTALYWYRQSLGQGLEFLIYFQGNSAPDKSGLPSDRFSAERTGGSVSTLTIQRTQQEDSAVYLCASRASGGETQYFGPGTRLLVL.

This clone was detected only a few times. The chain has TRBV4-1 and TRBJ2-5, with TRBD2 identical over 16 bases. V dropped 2 bases and J dropped 4; count of bases not matched to a gene: 4. This CDR3 contains 17 residues. CDR1 and CDR2 (germline): MGHRA, YSYEKL. This CDR3 is CASSQLGLAGGGETQYF. CDR3 nucleotides: TGCGCCAGCAGCCAATTGGGACTAGCGGGAGGGGGAGAGACCCAGTACTTC.

On this clone itself: A much larger clone lies a single base off, so this may be a read error. At the DNA level, this CDR3 is encoded by other sequences in the same sample as well. This chain uses TRBV30 with TRBJ2-7; the D gene is possibly TRBD2 (6 bases). CDR3 length: 12 residues. Per the germline V gene, CDR1 is GTSNPN and CDR2 is SVGIG (reference sequence). The CDR3 region has the DNA TGCGCCTGGAACTACGGGGGCTACGAGCAGTACTTC. Its translation is CAWNYGGYEQYF.

J is TRBJ2-5 and V is TRBV28; D is perhaps TRBD1 (6 bases). Trimming removed 3 bases from V and 7 bases from J, with 18 bases in between. Germline values: CDR1 MDHEN, CDR2 SYDVKM. The CDR3 spans 15 residues. The CDR3 DNA follows: TGTGCCAGCAGTTTTTGGGACACGGATACGTGGACCCAGTACTTC. It yields the protein CASSFWDTDTWTQYF. The entire variable domain, with the rest obtained from reference TRBV28 and TRBJ2-5, is as follows: DVKVTQSSRYLVKRTGEKVFLECVQDMDHENMFWYRQDPGLGLRLIYFSYDVKMKEKGDIPEGYSVSREKKERFSLILESASTNQTSMYLCASSFWDTDTWTQYFGPGTRLLVL.

This clone has more than one count but fewer than ten. The V and J genes are TRBV19 and TRBJ2-1, with 12 bases that match TRBD2. The V gene end was trimmed by 7 bases and the J gene end by 10 bases; junction bases not matched to a gene: 5. The CDR3 covers 13 residues. Looked up from germline, CDR1 is LNHDA and CDR2 is SQIVND (reference sequence). The CDR3 sequence is CASTSTSGREQFF. The CDR3 DNA follows: TGTGCCAGTACCTCGACTAGCGGGAGAGAGCAGTTCTTC.